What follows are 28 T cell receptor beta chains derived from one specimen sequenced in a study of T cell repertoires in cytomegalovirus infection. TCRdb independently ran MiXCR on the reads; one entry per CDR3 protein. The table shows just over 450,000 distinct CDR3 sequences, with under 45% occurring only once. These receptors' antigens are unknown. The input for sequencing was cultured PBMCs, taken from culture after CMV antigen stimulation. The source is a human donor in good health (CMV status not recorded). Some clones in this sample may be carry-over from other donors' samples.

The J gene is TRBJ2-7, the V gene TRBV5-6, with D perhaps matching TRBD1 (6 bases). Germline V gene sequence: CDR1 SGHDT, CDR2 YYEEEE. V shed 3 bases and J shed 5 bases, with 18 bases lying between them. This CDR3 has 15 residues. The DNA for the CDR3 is TGTGCCAGCAGCTACTTGGGCAGGGGCGTCAACGAGCAGTACTTC. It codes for CASSYLGRGVNEQYF.

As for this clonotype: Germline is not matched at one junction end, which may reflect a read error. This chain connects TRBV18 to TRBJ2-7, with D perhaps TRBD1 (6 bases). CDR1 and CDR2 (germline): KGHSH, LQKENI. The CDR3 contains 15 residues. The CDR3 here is CASSLSQGRNHAPSF. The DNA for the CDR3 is TGTGCCAGCTCCCTCTCACAGGGACGCAACCACGCACCCTCCTTC.

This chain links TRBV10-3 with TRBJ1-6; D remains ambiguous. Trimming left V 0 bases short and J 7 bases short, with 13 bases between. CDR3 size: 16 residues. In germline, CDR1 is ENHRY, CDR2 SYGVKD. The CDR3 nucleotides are TGTGCCATCAGTGAGTCGTGGGGAGTCACCAATTCACCCCTCCACTTT. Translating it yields CAISESWGVTNSPLHF.

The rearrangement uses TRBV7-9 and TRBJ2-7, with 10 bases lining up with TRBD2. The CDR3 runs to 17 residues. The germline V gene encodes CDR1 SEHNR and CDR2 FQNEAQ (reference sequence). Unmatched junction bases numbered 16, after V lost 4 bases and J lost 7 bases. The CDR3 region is CASSWGGASGSPREQYF. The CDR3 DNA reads TGTGCCAGCAGCTGGGGGGGGGCTAGCGGGAGCCCGCGTGAGCAGTACTTC. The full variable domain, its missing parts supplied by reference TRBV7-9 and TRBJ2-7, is DTGVSQNPRHKITKRGQNVTFRCDPISEHNRLYWYRQTLGQGPEFLTYFQNEAQLEKSRLLSDRFSAERPKGSFSTLEIQRTEQGDSAMYLCASSWGGASGSPREQYFGPGTRLTVT.

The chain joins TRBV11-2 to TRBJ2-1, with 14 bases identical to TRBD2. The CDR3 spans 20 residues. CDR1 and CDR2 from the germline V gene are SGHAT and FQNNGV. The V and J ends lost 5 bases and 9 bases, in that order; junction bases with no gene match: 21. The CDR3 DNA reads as TGTGCCAGCAGCCCCACAGAGAAACCTCGACTAGCGGGGGGGCCTGGTGAGCAGTTCTTC. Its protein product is CASSPTEKPRLAGGPGEQFF.

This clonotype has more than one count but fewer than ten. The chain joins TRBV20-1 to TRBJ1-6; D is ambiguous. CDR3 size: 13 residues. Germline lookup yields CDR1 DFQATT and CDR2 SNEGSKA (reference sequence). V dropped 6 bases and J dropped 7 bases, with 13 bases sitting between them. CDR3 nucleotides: TGCAGTGCCCCCGCCTTGGGGAATTCACCCCTCCACTTT. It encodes CSAPALGNSPLHF.

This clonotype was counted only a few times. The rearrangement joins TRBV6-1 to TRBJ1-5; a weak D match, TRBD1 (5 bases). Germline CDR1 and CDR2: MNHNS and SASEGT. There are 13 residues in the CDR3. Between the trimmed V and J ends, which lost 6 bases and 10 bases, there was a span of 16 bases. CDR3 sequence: CASRGTGLYPQHF. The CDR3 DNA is TGTGCCAGCAGGGGGACGGGGCTCTATCCCCAGCATTTT.

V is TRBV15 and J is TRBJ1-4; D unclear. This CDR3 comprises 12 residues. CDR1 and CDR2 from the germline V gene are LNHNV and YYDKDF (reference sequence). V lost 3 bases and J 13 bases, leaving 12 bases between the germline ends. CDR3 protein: CATSSPPGRLFF. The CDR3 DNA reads TGTGCCACCAGCAGCCCCCCAGGACGACTGTTTTTT. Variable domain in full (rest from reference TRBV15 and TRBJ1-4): DAMVIQNPRYQVTQFGKPVTLSCSQTLNHNVMYWYQQKSSQAPKLLFHYYDKDFNNEADTPDNFQSRRPNTSFCFLDIRSPGLGDTAMYLCATSSPPGRLFFGSGTQLSVL.

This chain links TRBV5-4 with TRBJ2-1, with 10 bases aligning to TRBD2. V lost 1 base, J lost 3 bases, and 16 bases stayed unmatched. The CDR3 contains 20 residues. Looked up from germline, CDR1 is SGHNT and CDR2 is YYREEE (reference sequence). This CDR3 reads CASSLIIAGGPPGYYNEQFF. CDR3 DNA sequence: TGTGCCAGCAGCTTGATAATAGCGGGAGGCCCCCCAGGTTACTACAATGAGCAGTTCTTC.

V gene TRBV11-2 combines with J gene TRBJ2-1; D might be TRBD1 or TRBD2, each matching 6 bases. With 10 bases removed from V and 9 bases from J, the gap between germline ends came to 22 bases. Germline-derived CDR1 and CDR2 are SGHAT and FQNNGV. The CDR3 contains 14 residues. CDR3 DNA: TGTGCCACGGGACACCCAGGACTAAGTGGTGAGCAGTTCTTC. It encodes CATGHPGLSGEQFF.

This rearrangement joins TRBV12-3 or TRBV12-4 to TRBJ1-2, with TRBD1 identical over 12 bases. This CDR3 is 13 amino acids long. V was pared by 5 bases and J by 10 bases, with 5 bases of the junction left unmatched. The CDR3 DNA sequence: TGTGCCAGCAGTCCGGGACAGGGGGCTTCCTACACCTTC. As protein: CASSPGQGASYTF.

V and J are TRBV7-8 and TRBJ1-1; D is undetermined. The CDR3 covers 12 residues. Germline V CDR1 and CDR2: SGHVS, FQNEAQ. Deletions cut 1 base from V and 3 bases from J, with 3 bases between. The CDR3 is CASSLDYTEAFF. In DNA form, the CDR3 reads TGTGCCAGCAGCTTAGATTACACTGAAGCTTTCTTT. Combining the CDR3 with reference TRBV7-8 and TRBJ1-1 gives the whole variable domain GAGVSQSPRYKVAKRGQDVALRCDPISGHVSLFWYQQALGQGPEFLTYFQNEAQLDKSGLPSDRFFAERPEGSVSTLKIQRTQQEDSAVYLCASSLDYTEAFFGQGTRLTVV.

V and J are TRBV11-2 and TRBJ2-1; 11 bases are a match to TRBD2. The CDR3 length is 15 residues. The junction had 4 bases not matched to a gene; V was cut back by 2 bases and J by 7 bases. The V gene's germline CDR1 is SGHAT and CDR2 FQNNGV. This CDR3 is CASSLSSGRTNEQFF. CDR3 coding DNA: TGTGCCAGCAGCTTATCTAGCGGGAGGACTAATGAGCAGTTCTTC.

The CDR3 bases are TGTGCCAGCAGTTTTGGAACCGACTCTGGAAACACCATATATTTT. Translated: CASSFGTDSGNTIYF. The chain couples TRBV6-6 to TRBJ1-3; D not certain. The CDR3 contains 15 residues. Germline V gene sequence: CDR1 MNHNY, CDR2 SVGAGI (reference sequence). V shed 4 bases and J shed 0 bases, with 10 bases lying between them.

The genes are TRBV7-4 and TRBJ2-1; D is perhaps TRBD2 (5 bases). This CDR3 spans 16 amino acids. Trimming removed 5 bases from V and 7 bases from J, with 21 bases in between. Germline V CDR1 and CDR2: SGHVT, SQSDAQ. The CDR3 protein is CASSPPGLALLNEQFF. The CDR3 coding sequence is TGTGCCAGCAGCCCCCCTGGGCTAGCCCTTTTGAATGAGCAGTTCTTC.

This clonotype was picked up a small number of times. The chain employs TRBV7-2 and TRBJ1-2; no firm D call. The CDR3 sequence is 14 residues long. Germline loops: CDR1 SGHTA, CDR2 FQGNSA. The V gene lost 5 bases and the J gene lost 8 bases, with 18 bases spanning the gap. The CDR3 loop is CASSPPFERKGYTF. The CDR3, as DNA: TGTGCCAGCAGCCCCCCTTTTGAGCGGAAGGGCTACACCTTC.

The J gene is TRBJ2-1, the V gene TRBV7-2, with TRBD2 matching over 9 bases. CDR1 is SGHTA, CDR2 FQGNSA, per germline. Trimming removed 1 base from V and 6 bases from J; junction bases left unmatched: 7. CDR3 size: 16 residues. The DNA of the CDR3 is TGTGCCAGCAGCTTAGATCGGATAGCGGGGGTCAATGAGCAGTTCTTC. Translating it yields CASSLDRIAGVNEQFF.

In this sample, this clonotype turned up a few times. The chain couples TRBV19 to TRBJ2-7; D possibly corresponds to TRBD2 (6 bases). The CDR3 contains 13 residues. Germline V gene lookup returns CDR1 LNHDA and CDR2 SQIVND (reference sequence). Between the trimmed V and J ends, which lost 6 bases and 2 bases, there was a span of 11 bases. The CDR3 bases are TGTGCCAGTAGCAAGCGGGCGACCTACGAGCAGTACTTC. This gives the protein CASSKRATYEQYF.

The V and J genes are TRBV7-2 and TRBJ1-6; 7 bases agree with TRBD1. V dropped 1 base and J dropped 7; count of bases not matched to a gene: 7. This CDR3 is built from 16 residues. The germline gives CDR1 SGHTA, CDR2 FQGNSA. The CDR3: CASSLGPGGENSPLHF. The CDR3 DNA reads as TGTGCCAGCAGCTTAGGGCCAGGGGGGGAAAATTCACCCCTCCACTTT.

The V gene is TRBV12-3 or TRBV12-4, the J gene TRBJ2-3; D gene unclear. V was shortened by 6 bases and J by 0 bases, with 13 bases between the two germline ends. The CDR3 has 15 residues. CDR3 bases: TGTGCCAGCAGCAGGCCCGTGGGGAGCACAGATACGCAGTATTTT. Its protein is CASSRPVGSTDTQYF.

CDR3 residues: CASSSLSRLTGELFF. CDR3 sequence (DNA): TGTGCCAGCAGTTCCCTTTCAAGGCTCACCGGGGAGCTGTTTTTT. The genes are TRBV12-3 or TRBV12-4 and TRBJ2-2, with D hard to call. CDR3 size: 15 residues. V lost 4 bases to trimming and J lost 4 bases, with 13 bases between them.

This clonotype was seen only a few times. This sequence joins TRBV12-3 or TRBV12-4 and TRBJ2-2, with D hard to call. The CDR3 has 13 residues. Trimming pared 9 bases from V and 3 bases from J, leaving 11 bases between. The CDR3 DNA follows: TGTGCCAGTCGGACCTGGGACACCGGGGAGCTGTTTTTT. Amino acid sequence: CASRTWDTGELFF.

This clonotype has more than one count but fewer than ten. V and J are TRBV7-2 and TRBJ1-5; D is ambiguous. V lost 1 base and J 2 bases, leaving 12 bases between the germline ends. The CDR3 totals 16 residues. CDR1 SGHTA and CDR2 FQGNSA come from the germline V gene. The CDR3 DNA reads TGTGCCAGCAGCTTAGTGGCGGGCGGAGGCAATCAGCCCCAGCATTTT. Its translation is CASSLVAGGGNQPQHF.

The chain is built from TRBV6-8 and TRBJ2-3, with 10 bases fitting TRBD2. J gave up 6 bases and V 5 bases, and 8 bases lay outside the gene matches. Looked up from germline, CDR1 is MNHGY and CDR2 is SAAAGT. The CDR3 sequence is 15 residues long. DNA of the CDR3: TGTGCCAGCAGTCCTGGACTAGCGGTTCGGGATACGCAGTATTTT. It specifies CASSPGLAVRDTQYF.

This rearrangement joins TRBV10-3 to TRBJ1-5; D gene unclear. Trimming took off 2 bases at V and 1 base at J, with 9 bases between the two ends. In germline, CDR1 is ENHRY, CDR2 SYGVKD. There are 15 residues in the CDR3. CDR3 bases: TGTGCCATCAGTGAGGGCCCGGGCAGCAATCAGCCCCAGCATTTT. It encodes CAISEGPGSNQPQHF.

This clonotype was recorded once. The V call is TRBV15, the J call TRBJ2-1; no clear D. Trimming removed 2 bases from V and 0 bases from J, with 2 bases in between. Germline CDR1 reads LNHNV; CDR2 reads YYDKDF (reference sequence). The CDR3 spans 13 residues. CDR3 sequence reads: CATSRSSYNEQFF. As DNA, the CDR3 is TGTGCCACCAGCAGAAGCTCCTACAATGAGCAGTTCTTC.

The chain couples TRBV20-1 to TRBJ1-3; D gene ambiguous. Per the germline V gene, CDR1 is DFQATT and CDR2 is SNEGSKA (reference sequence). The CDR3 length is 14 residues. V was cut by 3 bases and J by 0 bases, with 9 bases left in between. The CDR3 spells CSARGGDSGNTIYF. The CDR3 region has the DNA TGCAGTGCTAGGGGCGGAGACTCTGGAAACACCATATATTTT.

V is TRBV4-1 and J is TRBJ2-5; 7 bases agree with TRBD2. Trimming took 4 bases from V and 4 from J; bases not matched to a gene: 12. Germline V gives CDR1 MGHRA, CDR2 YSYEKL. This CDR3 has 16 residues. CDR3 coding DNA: TGCGCCAGCAGCCTATTGGGCGGGAGTGACGGAGAGACCCAGTACTTC. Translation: CASSLLGGSDGETQYF.